This T cell receptor (beta chain) was recorded in a study of shared clonotypes between healthy human individuals. Assay used: immunoSEQ multiplex PCR; TCRdb lists only in-frame clones, some missing. The sample lists about 380,000 clones, roughly 96% occurring once. Trimming cost V 5 bases and J 2 bases, with 11 bases left between them. CDR1 and CDR2 from the germline V gene are SGHRS and YFSETQ. CDR3 length: 13 amino acids. The rearrangement links TRBV5-1 to TRBJ2-7, with TRBD2 as a possible D gene (6 bases). This TCR derives from a man under 40 in good health. Sequencing input: memory CD8+ T cells sorted from blood. Subset: CD45RO+ cells pooled with CCR7-negative TemRA cells. The CDR3 sequence: CASRRDRTYEQYF. For the CDR3, the DNA is TGCGCCAGCAGGCGGGACCGGACCTACGAGCAGTACTTC.